This TCR beta chain is from a study of brain T cells in children with intractable seizures. Only cases whose brain tissue showed the highest T cell transcript signatures were sequenced. Pre-surgery treatment included at least one anti-epileptic drug. Sequenced by immunoSEQ multiplex PCR; TCRdb stores in-frame clones only, minus some. Of 80,000 or so clones in the sample, under 95% are singletons; the top ten hold 24%. In its sample, this clone was seen once. Its antigen is still unknown. This CDR3 has 13 residues. V lost 6 bases and J 3 bases, leaving 12 bases between the germline ends. The study's findings and limits: Only CDR3 sequence similarity suggested viral specificity, without known HCMV serostatus. Clones missing pre-surgery may reflect undersampling of that blood sample.

The sequencing used peripheral blood, collected at surgery. This clonotype was sampled from a girl aged 2 to 9 with Rasmussen encephalitis and intractable seizures. This chain joins TRBV12-3 or TRBV12-4 and TRBJ2-7, with a tentative D call TRBD2 (6 bases). The CDR3 sequence: CASRRDGNYEQYF. The CDR3 DNA reads TGTGCCAGCAGGCGGGACGGCAACTACGAGCAGTACTTC.